The present TCR beta chain was sequenced within a study of T-cell reconstitution after alpha-beta-depleted transplantation in children. Germline lookup yields CDR1 SGHRS and CDR2 YFSETQ. This CDR3 spans 17 amino acids. Trimming removed 4 bases from V and 1 base from J, with 20 bases in between. About this clonotype: The antigen remains unidentified.

Unique molecular identifiers were incorporated into the prepared TCRbeta library. MiXCR, run by TCRdb on the PCR reads, gives a single entry per CDR3 protein. This repertoire shows 750,000 to 950,000 distinct CDR3 sequences, under 20% found once; its top ten account for roughly 5%. Overall study results and limits: Two months or so post-transplant, alpha-beta T cells reportedly derived from several hundred expanded graft clones. From newly produced T cells came most of the T-cell counts and diversity one year after transplant.

The material sequenced was PBMCs, mostly from graft donor cells, taken 360 days after TCRalphabeta/CD19-depleted stem cell transplant. The V and J genes are TRBV5-1 and TRBJ1-1; maybe TRBD1 (5 bases). The clonotype originates from a male patient younger than 18 who had a stem cell transplant for acute lymphoblastic leukemia, so the T cells may come from the graft donor. CDR3: CASSRETGTGANTEAFF. CDR3 DNA sequence: TGCGCCAGCAGCCGAGAAACCGGGACCGGGGCGAACACTGAAGCTTTCTTT.